One and the same sample provided the 32 T cell receptor beta chains below, sequenced in a study of identifying expanded T cells in peripheral blood. Generated by immunoSEQ multiplex PCR, the TCRdb table keeps only in-frame clones and is missing some. The sample contains some 70,000 clones, 85% to 90% of which appear only once. Sequencing was performed on blood. The receptor source for this set is a person between 18 and 70 years old in good health.

This chain connects TRBV4-1 to TRBJ2-4, with D perhaps TRBD1 (7 bases). Germline CDR1 MGHRA, CDR2 YSYEKL. The germline V and J ends were trimmed by 1 base and 5 bases, with 27 bases remaining between them. The CDR3 extends over 20 amino acids. The CDR3: CASSQVGPSKTTGEENIQYF. CDR3 nucleotides: TGCGCCAGCAGCCAAGTAGGGCCCTCGAAAACTACAGGGGAGGAAAACATTCAGTACTTC.

In DNA, the CDR3 is TGTGCCAGCTCACCAGGGGAAGAGACCCAGTACTTC. Protein product: CASSPGEETQYF. This sequence joins TRBV18 and TRBJ2-5; no definite D call. The CDR3 loop spans 12 amino acids. Trimming cost V 2 bases and J 3 bases, with 4 bases left between them. Germline V gene sequence: CDR1 KGHSH, CDR2 LQKENI.

The chain recombines TRBV19 with TRBJ2-2; D unresolved. The germline V gene encodes CDR1 LNHDA and CDR2 SQIVND (reference sequence). CDR3 length: 15 residues. V lost 1 base and J 7 bases, leaving 13 bases between the germline ends. As DNA, the CDR3 is TGTGCCAGTAGTATAGGACTCGTGCCCGGCGGGGAGCTGTTTTTT. Protein product: CASSIGLVPGGELFF.

A single count supports this clone. The J gene is TRBJ1-5, the V gene TRBV12-2; the DNA was not compared with TRBD1, the D call given in the table. TRBV12-2 corresponds to a pseudogene. This CDR3 has 16 residues. The CDR3 DNA reads as TGTGCAAGTCGCTTCTTTTTGACAGGAAGCAATCAGCCCCAGCATTTT. The encoded protein is CASRFFLTGSNQPQHF.

The chain uses TRBV11-2 and TRBJ1-2, with D hard to call. Germline V gene data show CDR1 as SGHAT and CDR2 as FQNNGV. CDR3 length: 12 amino acids. The V end lost 4 bases, the J end lost 1 base, and 4 bases lay between the germline ends. CDR3 sequence reads: CASSSRNYGYTF. The CDR3 nucleotides read TGTGCCAGCAGCTCCCGTAACTATGGCTACACCTTC.

The CDR3 reads CASSLERREARLYEQYF. The CDR3 nucleotides read TGTGCCAGCAGCTTAGAAAGGAGGGAGGCGCGCCTCTACGAGCAGTACTTC. This sequence joins TRBV7-8 and TRBJ2-7, with a weak D call TRBD2 (6 bases). The CDR3 totals 17 residues. V was cut by 1 base and J by 3 bases, with 19 bases left in between. Germline-derived CDR1 and CDR2 are SGHVS and FQNEAQ.

The gene calls are TRBV7-2 and TRBJ1-1, with D maybe TRBD1 (5 bases). The CDR3 contains 14 residues. Germline V lookup: CDR1 SGHTA, CDR2 FQGNSA. Trimming removed 4 bases from V and 6 bases from J, with 15 bases in between. Here the CDR3 reads CASSSDTWGAEAFF. CDR3 in DNA: TGTGCCAGCAGCTCGGACACCTGGGGCGCTGAAGCTTTCTTT.

Only one count was recorded for this clone. The chain is built from TRBV10-1 and TRBJ2-7, with 9 bases that match TRBD1. The junction had 11 bases not matched to a gene; V was cut back by 5 bases and J by 3 bases. Germline assignment: CDR1 WNHNN and CDR2 SYGVQD (reference sequence). The CDR3 is 16 residues long. The CDR3 loop reads CASSQRTGVALYEQYF. Here the CDR3 DNA reads TGCGCCAGCAGTCAGAGGACAGGGGTGGCGCTCTACGAGCAGTACTTC.

This chain uses TRBV2 with TRBJ2-2, with D possibly TRBD1 on 6 matching bases. Germline CDR1 is SNHLY and CDR2 is FYNNEI. The CDR3 has 15 residues. V lost 7 bases, J lost 1 base, and 13 bases lay in between. The CDR3 DNA follows: TGTGCCAGCAAGGGCATGGACAGGAACACCGGGGAGCTGTTTTTT. Protein sequence: CASKGMDRNTGELFF.

The chain uses TRBV5-1 and TRBJ2-7, with D hard to call. In germline, CDR1 is SGHRS, CDR2 YFSETQ. This CDR3 is 15 amino acids long. V gave up 0 bases and J gave up 5 bases, with 15 bases separating them. CDR3 nucleotides: TGCGCCAGCAGCTTGGAGGGTTCGGCCCCAGACGAGCAGTACTTC. Its protein product is CASSLEGSAPDEQYF.

The chain couples TRBV19 to TRBJ2-5; tentatively, D is TRBD1 (5 bases). The CDR3 covers 14 residues. The germline V gene encodes CDR1 LNHDA and CDR2 SQIVND (reference sequence). Trimming cost V 5 bases and J 0 bases, with 10 bases left between them. The CDR3 coding sequence is TGTGCCAGTAGTGTACGACAGTACCAAGAGACCCAGTACTTC. It yields the protein CASSVRQYQETQYF.

V gene TRBV11-2 combines with J gene TRBJ1-1, with 9 bases that match TRBD1. The ends lost 5 bases at V and 11 bases at J; junction bases unmatched: 9. The germline CDR1 and CDR2 sequences are SGHAT and FQNNGV. The CDR3 extends over 13 amino acids. The CDR3 DNA reads as TGTGCCAGCAGCGTAACAGGGGGCGCAGGGGCTTTCTTT. Translation: CASSVTGGAGAFF.

V gene TRBV4-2 combines with J gene TRBJ2-7, with TRBD2 matching 7 bases. Germline-derived CDR1 and CDR2 are LGHNA and YNFKEQ. V lost 0 bases to trimming and J lost 3 bases; unmatched junction nucleotides: 5. CDR3 length: 15 residues. CDR3 region: CASSQEGTTSYEQYF. The CDR3 DNA follows: TGTGCCAGCAGCCAAGAGGGGACTACGAGCTACGAGCAGTACTTC.

Here the CDR3 DNA reads TGTGCCAGCAGCTCCGGACGAGGGAAAGGCACCGGGGAGCTGTTTTTT. Translated, it gives CASSSGRGKGTGELFF. The chain combines TRBV7-9 with TRBJ2-2; weak D call: TRBD2 (5 bases). The CDR3 is 16 amino acids. Germline assignment: CDR1 SEHNR and CDR2 FQNEAQ (reference sequence). Between the trimmed V and J ends, which lost 4 bases and 4 bases, there was a span of 16 bases.

The rearrangement links TRBV29-1 to TRBJ2-6; D unclear. The CDR3 consists of 17 residues. Germline V gene data show CDR1 as SQVTM and CDR2 as ANQGSEA. The germline V and J ends were trimmed by 5 bases and 0 bases, with 17 bases remaining between them. For the CDR3, the DNA is TGCAGCGTTTTCGGGTCCAGTCTAGACTCTGGGGCCAACGTCCTGACTTTC. This gives the protein CSVFGSSLDSGANVLTF.

This clone was seen only once. The chain uses TRBV6-6 and TRBJ2-7, with 9 bases lining up with TRBD1. The germline V gene has CDR1 MNHNY and CDR2 SVGAGI (reference sequence). The CDR3 runs 15 residues. V lost 0 bases and J lost 2; bases outside the gene matches: 2. This chain's CDR3 is CASSYSNRGPYEQYF. The CDR3 coding sequence is TGTGCCAGCAGTTACTCTAACAGGGGGCCCTACGAGCAGTACTTC.

This chain links TRBV28 with TRBJ2-3; TRBD1 matches at 7 bases. This CDR3 region has 13 residues. Germline V gene data show CDR1 as MDHEN and CDR2 as SYDVKM. V dropped 8 bases and J dropped 4; count of bases not matched to a gene: 6. For the CDR3, the DNA is TGTGCCAGCGCAGACAGGGTGGCAGATACGCAGTATTTT. This translates into CASADRVADTQYF.

This rearrangement joins TRBV19 to TRBJ2-2, with a tentative D call TRBD1 (6 bases). Germline V gives CDR1 LNHDA, CDR2 SQIVND (reference sequence). V was clipped by 4 bases and J by 4 bases, with 10 bases between them. This CDR3 is built from 14 residues. The CDR3 DNA sequence: TGTGCCAGTAGTAGGACAGCTTCCACCGGGGAGCTGTTTTTT. This codes for CASSRTASTGELFF.

This chain uses TRBV7-2 with TRBJ1-3; D is unclear. CDR1 is SGHTA, CDR2 FQGNSA, per germline. V lost 1 base, J lost 3 bases, and 1 base lay in between. CDR3 size: 12 residues. CDR3 amino acids: CASSLDGNTIYF. The CDR3 nucleotides read TGTGCCAGCAGCTTAGATGGAAACACCATATATTTT.

The rearrangement uses TRBV7-2 and TRBJ2-1; D gene uncertain. V was pared by 4 bases and J by 10 bases, with 14 bases between. CDR3 length: 13 residues. Germline CDR1 is SGHTA and CDR2 is FQGNSA. The CDR3 protein is CASSSLPSLEQFF. The CDR3 DNA is TGTGCCAGCAGCTCCCTACCGAGCTTAGAGCAGTTCTTC. Variable domain in full (rest from reference TRBV7-2 and TRBJ2-1): GAGVSQSPSNKVTEKGKDVELRCDPISGHTALYWYRQSLGQGLEFLIYFQGNSAPDKSGLPSDRFSAERTGGSVSTLTIQRTQQEDSAVYLCASSSLPSLEQFFGPGTRLTVL.

The V and J genes are TRBV9 and TRBJ2-1, with 7 nucleotides matching TRBD2. The CDR3 loop spans 14 amino acids. Germline CDR1 and CDR2: SGDLS and YYNGEE. V shed 6 bases and J 9 bases; nucleotides not matched to a gene: 12. The chain's CDR3 is CASTQASGTGEQFF. The CDR3 region has the DNA TGTGCCAGCACTCAAGCTAGCGGTACAGGTGAGCAGTTCTTC.

The V call is TRBV6-5, the J call TRBJ1-1, with a tentative D call TRBD1 (6 bases). From germline, CDR1 is MNHEY and CDR2 SVGAGI. This CDR3 comprises 13 residues. Trimming took off 5 bases at V and 5 bases at J, with 12 bases between the two ends. CDR3 sequence: CASSRGGLTEAFF. The CDR3 DNA reads TGTGCCAGCAGTCGGGGGGGCTTAACTGAAGCTTTCTTT.

The rearrangement uses TRBV28 and TRBJ1-1; D remains unclear. Trimming took 4 bases from V and 4 from J, leaving 16 bases between them. In germline, CDR1 is MDHEN, CDR2 SYDVKM. The CDR3 covers 15 residues. CDR3 loop: CASSSVLPVVTEAFF. As DNA, the CDR3 is TGTGCCAGCAGTTCCGTTCTGCCGGTCGTCACTGAAGCTTTCTTT.

The chain links TRBV9 to TRBJ2-1; 12 bases agree with TRBD2. J was trimmed by 8 bases and V by 3 bases; bases with no gene match: 9. The CDR3 runs to 16 residues. CDR1 and CDR2 from the germline V gene are SGDLS and YYNGEE. The CDR3 sequence: CASSGWTSGISDEQFF. For the CDR3, the DNA is TGTGCCAGCAGCGGATGGACTAGCGGGATTAGCGATGAGCAGTTCTTC.

The rearrangement links TRBV4-1 to TRBJ2-7; the match to TRBD2 covers 8 bases. J gave up 5 bases and V 4 bases, and 10 bases lay outside the gene matches. This CDR3 region has 15 residues. Germline loops: CDR1 MGHRA, CDR2 YSYEKL. The CDR3 spells CASSLRGGIPNEQYF. Here the CDR3 DNA reads TGCGCCAGCAGCCTTCGCGGGGGGATCCCTAACGAGCAGTACTTC.

V gene TRBV9 combines with J gene TRBJ2-3; possible D gene TRBD1, 6 bases. Between the trimmed V and J ends, which lost 4 bases and 4 bases, there was a span of 10 bases. This CDR3 has 13 amino acids. CDR1 and CDR2 from the germline V gene are SGDLS and YYNGEE. The CDR3 DNA reads TGTGCCAGCAGCCGTTCAGGGGCAGATACGCAGTATTTT. The encoded protein is CASSRSGADTQYF.

The V gene is TRBV28, the J gene TRBJ2-7, with TRBD1 identical over 7 bases. This CDR3 is built from 11 residues. CDR1 and CDR2 from the germline V gene are MDHEN and SYDVKM. Trimming at V came to 6 bases and at J to 7 bases, leaving 3 bases not matched to a gene. The CDR3 loop is CASRTGREQYF. The CDR3 coding sequence is TGTGCCAGCAGGACAGGGCGGGAGCAGTACTTC.

This chain connects TRBV11-1 to TRBJ2-5; 8 nucleotides agree with TRBD1. Germline lookup yields CDR1 SGHAT and CDR2 FQDESV (reference sequence). The V gene end was trimmed by 6 bases and the J gene end by 5 bases; junction bases not matched to a gene: 5. This CDR3 has 13 amino acids. The CDR3 sequence is CASSSRQGETQYF. CDR3 in DNA: TGTGCCAGCAGTTCCCGACAGGGGGAGACCCAGTACTTC.

The rearrangement joins TRBV7-9 to TRBJ2-5; D is uncertain. The closer fit of TRBJ2-7 to the DNA end suggests the J call may be wrong. The CDR3 is made up of 11 amino acids. CDR1 SEHNR and CDR2 FQNEAQ come from the germline V gene (reference sequence). Here the CDR3 reads CASSLSYEQYF. The CDR3, as DNA: TGTGCCAGCAGCTTATCCTACGAGCAGTACTTC.

The chain uses TRBV5-3 and TRBJ1-4, with D possibly TRBD1 on 5 matching bases. TRBV5-3 is flagged as an ORF with uncertain function. The length of the CDR3 is 14 residues. The ends were cut back, 10 bases at V and 8 bases at J, with 21 bases in the middle. The CDR3 here is CASRGRDQREKLFF. CDR3 bases: TGTGCCTCTCGTGGTCGGGACCAACGAGAAAAACTGTTTTTT.

This chain uses TRBV6-5 with TRBJ1-2; D is ambiguous. Germline CDR1 reads MNHEY; CDR2 reads SVGAGI. This CDR3 has 13 residues. V was shortened by 3 bases and J by 3 bases, with 8 bases between the two germline ends. The CDR3 loop is CASSYRKDYGYTF. CDR3 DNA sequence: TGTGCCAGCAGTTATCGAAAGGACTATGGCTACACCTTC.

CDR3 nucleotide sequence: TGCGCCAGCAGCAGGGGGACTAGAGGTGAGACCCAGTACTTC. This gives the protein CASSRGTRGETQYF. The genes are TRBV5-1 and TRBJ2-5; 8 bases are shared with TRBD2. Trimming removed 4 bases from V and 5 bases from J; junction bases left unmatched: 7. This CDR3 is built from 14 residues. CDR1 is SGHRS and CDR2 is YFSETQ in the germline V gene.